The clone carrying this T cell receptor beta chain occurred a few times. The antigen remains undetermined. The length of the CDR3 is 13 residues. Per the germline V gene, CDR1 is GTSNPN and CDR2 is SVGIG (reference sequence). The V and J ends lost 4 bases and 4 bases respectively, with 11 bases between them. Both TRBC1 and TRBC2 were covered by a beta constant-region primer of two equimolar oligonucleotides. Nested alpha and beta constant-region primers with the SP2 primer drove four PCR rounds on ligated cDNA. TCRdb re-analysed the UMI-ligation and nested PCR reads in MiXCR, keeping a single row per CDR3 protein. The sample contains roughly 92,000 distinct CDR3 sequences, approximately 10% of which appear only once. These data originate in a study of naive and memory T cell subsets. Findings and caveats of the study: Naive repertoires, especially CD8, held a few larger clonotypes, possibly memory cells re-expressing CD45RA.

The sequenced sample consisted of naive CD4+ T cells from blood. The chain is built from TRBV30 and TRBJ1-3; possible D gene TRBD1, 6 bases. This receptor was identified in a human donor in good health. Here the CDR3 reads CAWKQGHGNTIYF. The CDR3 bases are TGTGCCTGGAAACAGGGACACGGAAACACCATATATTTT.